This T cell receptor (beta chain) was documented in a study of PD-1 and CTLA-4 blockade in melanoma. TCRdb's copy holds only in-frame clones and misses some; the assay was immunoSEQ multiplex PCR. The profile shows 31,000 or so clones, approximately 90% of them singletons. This CDR3 is 14 amino acids long. Trimming cost V 11 bases and J 0 bases, with 14 bases left between them. The germline V gene has CDR1 MRHNA and CDR2 SNTAGT. This chain uses TRBV6-4 with TRBJ1-3; D is undetermined. This TCR derives from a human donor with melanoma. Sequencing was performed on CD8+ T cells from peripheral blood, taken from a patient given anti-PD-1 treatment. CDR3 sequence: CASPGVLSGNTIYF. Written as DNA, the CDR3 is TGTGCCTCCCCCGGGGTCCTCTCTGGAAACACCATATATTTT.